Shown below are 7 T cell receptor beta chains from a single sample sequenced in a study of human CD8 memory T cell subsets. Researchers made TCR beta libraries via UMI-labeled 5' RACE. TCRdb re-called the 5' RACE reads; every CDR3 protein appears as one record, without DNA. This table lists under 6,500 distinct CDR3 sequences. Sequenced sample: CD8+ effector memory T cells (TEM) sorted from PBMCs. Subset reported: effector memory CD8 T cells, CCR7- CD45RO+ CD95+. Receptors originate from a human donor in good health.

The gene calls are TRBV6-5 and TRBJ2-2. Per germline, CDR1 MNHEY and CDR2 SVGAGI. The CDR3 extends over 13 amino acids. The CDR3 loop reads CASRPTLDGELFF.

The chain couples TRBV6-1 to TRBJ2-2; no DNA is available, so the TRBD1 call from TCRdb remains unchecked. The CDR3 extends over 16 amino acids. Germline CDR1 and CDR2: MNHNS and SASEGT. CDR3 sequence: CASSGQGDLNTGELFF.

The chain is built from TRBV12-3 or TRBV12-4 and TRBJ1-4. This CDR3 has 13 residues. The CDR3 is CASTTAANEKLFF.

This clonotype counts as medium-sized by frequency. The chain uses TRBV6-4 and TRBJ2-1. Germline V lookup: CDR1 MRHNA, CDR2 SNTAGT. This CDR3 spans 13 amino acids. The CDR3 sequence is CASSDEPHGEQFF.

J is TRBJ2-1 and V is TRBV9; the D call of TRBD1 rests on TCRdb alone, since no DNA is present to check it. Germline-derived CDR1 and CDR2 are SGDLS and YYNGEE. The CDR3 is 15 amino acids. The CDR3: CASSVEGQGAYEQFF.

CDR3 loop: CASSFGSGNEKLFF. J is TRBJ1-4 and V is TRBV27; TCRdb indicates TRBD1, and absent DNA this call remains unverified. Germline V gene lookup returns CDR1 MNHEY and CDR2 SMNVEV (reference sequence). The CDR3 covers 14 residues.

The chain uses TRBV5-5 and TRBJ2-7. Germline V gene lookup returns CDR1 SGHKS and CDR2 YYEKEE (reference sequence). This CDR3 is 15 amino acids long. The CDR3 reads CASSLSVVSSYEQYF.